This T cell receptor (beta chain) was sequenced for a study of breast tumors, draining lymph nodes, adjacent tissues. This clonotype was recorded many times. The antigen is unknown. Breast cancer patients provided tissue from their axillary draining lymph nodes. TCRdb fed the multiplex PCR reads into MiXCR, producing one record per CDR3 protein. The sample yields more than 200,000 distinct CDR3 sequences, about 30% seen once. Per the germline V gene, CDR1 is LGHDT and CDR2 is YNNKEL (reference sequence). The CDR3 runs to 11 residues. Trimming removed 6 bases from V and 8 bases from J, with 8 bases in between. Whole-study results and caveats: Tumor and nontumor repertoires were significantly more similar in luminal-like than in basal-like breast cancer.

The V and J genes are TRBV3-1 and TRBJ2-4; D is undetermined. Sequenced input: axillary lymph node tissue. This TCR was recovered from a female donor with breast cancer. Some clones in this sample may be carry-over from other donors' samples. The CDR3 loop reads CASSIDYIQYF. In DNA, the CDR3 is TGTGCCAGCAGTATAGATTACATTCAGTACTTC. Looking up the rest from reference TRBV3-1 and TRBJ2-4 gives the full variable domain: DTAVSQTPKYLVTQMGNDKSIKCEQNLGHDTMYWYKQDSKKFLKIMFSYNNKELIINETVPNRFSPKSPDKAHLNLHINSLELGDSAVYFCASSIDYIQYFGAGTRLSVL.